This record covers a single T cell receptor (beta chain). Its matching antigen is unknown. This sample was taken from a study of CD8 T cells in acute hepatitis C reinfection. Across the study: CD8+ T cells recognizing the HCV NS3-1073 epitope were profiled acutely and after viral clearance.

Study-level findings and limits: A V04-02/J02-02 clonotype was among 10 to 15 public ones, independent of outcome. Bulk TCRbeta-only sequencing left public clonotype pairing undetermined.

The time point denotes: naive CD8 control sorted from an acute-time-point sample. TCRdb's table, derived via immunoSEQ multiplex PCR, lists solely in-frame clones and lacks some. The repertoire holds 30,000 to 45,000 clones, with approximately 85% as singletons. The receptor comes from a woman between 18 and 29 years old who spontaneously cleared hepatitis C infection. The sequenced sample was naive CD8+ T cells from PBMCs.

The chain's CDR3 is CASSPRGSGMGDEQFF. As DNA, the CDR3 is TGTGCCAGCAGCCCCCGGGGTAGCGGGATGGGGGATGAGCAGTTCTTC. The rearrangement uses TRBV7-9 and TRBJ2-1, with TRBD2 identical over 8 bases. This CDR3 has 16 residues. Germline lookup yields CDR1 SEHNR and CDR2 FQNEAQ (reference sequence). V gave up 5 bases and J gave up 8 bases; unmatched junction bases: 14.